This is a list of T cell receptor beta chains from one sample in a study of T cells expressing NK-cell markers. From its re-call of the 5' RACE reads, TCRdb lists each CDR3 protein once, without DNA. The data show 350,000 to 400,000 distinct CDR3 sequences, and the top ten clones hold about 10%. What was sequenced was blood T cells: a sorted CD56 or NKG2C T cell subset, CD4+ or CD8+ T cells, or bulk PBMC T cells (not recorded which). All receptors derive from a woman between 45 and 60 years old in good health. Each CDR3 is given with its conserved first and last residue.

v_gene	j_gene	CDR3aa
TRBV6-5	TRBJ2-7	CASSYLPRGGHEQYF
TRBV20-1	TRBJ2-2	CSAGTLTGELFF
TRBV29-1	TRBJ2-1	CSVAPFRDLKNEQFF
TRBV27	TRBJ1-2	CASSSSGQRKGYTF
TRBV4-2	TRBJ1-1	CASSQENKRTGGMNTEAFF
TRBV14	TRBJ2-2	CASSQDWREGPGELFF
TRBV4-2	TRBJ2-5	CASSQGSGNQETQYF
TRBV9	TRBJ2-7	CASSVKLAGEQYF
TRBV20-1	TRBJ2-5	CSAHRGPRSETQYF
TRBV12-3/TRBV12-4	TRBJ1-1	CASREGFRSEAFF
TRBV29-1	TRBJ2-4	CSVRGNLAKNIQYF
TRBV5-1	TRBJ2-2	CASSLGRDAGELFF
TRBV12-3/TRBV12-4	TRBJ2-5	CASSPSGRSRETQYF
TRBV4-1	TRBJ2-3	CASSPVAGGLRGGTQYF
TRBV20-1	TRBJ2-1	CSASELDSYNEQFF
TRBV9	TRBJ2-1	CASSVVGFPDNEQFF
TRBV5-1	TRBJ2-2	CASRTSHLNTGELFF
TRBV5-1	TRBJ1-6	CASSFSRGNSPLHF
TRBV29-1	TRBJ2-7	CSASGTGSSSYEQYF
TRBV19	TRBJ2-2	CASSIVAGGAGELFF
TRBV27	TRBJ2-7	CASSLTRVGRAEQYF
TRBV5-5	TRBJ2-5	CASSLGGTTQETQYF
TRBV10-1	TRBJ2-1	CASSDKRGNEQFF
TRBV21-1	TRBJ2-5	CASKGRETQYF
TRBV6-5	TRBJ2-1	CASTRGGSYNEQFF
TRBV14	TRBJ1-2	CASSPDRVLGYTF
TRBV7-8	TRBJ2-5	CASSSPSGRWGWGRTQYF
TRBV4-1	TRBJ2-1	CASSQRGVANEQFF
TRBV24-1	TRBJ2-1	CATSDASGNYNEQFF
TRBV5-1	TRBJ2-3	CASSLVLAGLGDTQYF
TRBV5-6	TRBJ2-7	CASSSLGTSGRKLTYEQYF
TRBV5-1	TRBJ2-1	CASSFPTSGFHEQFF
TRBV3-1	TRBJ2-7	CASSPAGASPYEQYF
TRBV19	TRBJ1-5	CASSIAPRRDNQPQHF
TRBV24-1	TRBJ2-1	CATSDLQGTSGSSPPDEQFF
TRBV20-1	TRBJ2-3	CSALAARGLTDTQYF
TRBV12-3/TRBV12-4	TRBJ2-7	CASSSGDFYEQYF
TRBV7-8	TRBJ2-7	CASSLGQDREQYF
TRBV23-1	TRBJ2-5	CASSHGPNPTGTGGGETQYF
TRBV4-1	TRBJ2-1	CASSHAGTTTYNEQFF
TRBV25-1	TRBJ2-1	CASSELVGQGSNEQFF
TRBV10-3	TRBJ2-3	CAIRLPLAGVIDTQYF
TRBV14	TRBJ2-3	CASSPRGLQDTQYF
TRBV20-1	TRBJ1-2	CSAYWGEDGYTF
TRBV12-3/TRBV12-4	TRBJ2-1	CASSSSSAKFF